Listed below are T cell receptor beta chains from one sample, sequenced in a study of CD8+ T cells in alopecia areata. The assay was immunoSEQ multiplex PCR, and TCRdb's table has in-frame clones only and misses some. The table lists 200,000 to 250,000 clones, under 70% of them singletons. The material was CD4+ T cells sorted from blood, obtained at week 4, from a patient treated with tofacitinib. The receptors here all came from a human donor with alopecia areata. CDR3s include the opening cysteine and the closing phenylalanine or tryptophan. D genes are given only for firm matches. Clone size appears in some rows only: once, few, many, or a class for an expanded clone.

V gene,J gene,D gene,clone size,CDR3 DNA,CDR3 protein
TRBV7-2,TRBJ2-5,-,-,TGTGCCAGCAGCTTGGAGGTCCAAGAGACCCAGTACTTC,CASSLEVQETQYF
TRBV9,TRBJ2-5,-,few,TGTGCCAGCAGCGTAGGGGGAGCGGGCGCTGGCGGAGAGACCCAGTACTTC,CASSVGGAGAGGETQYF
TRBV9,TRBJ1-2,TRBD1,-,TGTGCCAGCAGACGGACAGGGATAAAGATTAACTATGGCTACACCTTC,CASRRTGIKINYGYTF
TRBV27,TRBJ1-5,TRBD1,-,TGTGCCAGCAGTTCACGACAGGGGGCTAAGCCCCAGCATTTT,CASSSRQGAKPQHF
TRBV7-6,TRBJ1-2,-,-,TGTGCCAGCAGCATTACGGGGGCCGGCTACACCTTC,CASSITGAGYTF
TRBV25-1,TRBJ2-4,-,few,TGTGCCAGCAGTGAAACAGGGACCAAAAACATTCAGTACTTC,CASSETGTKNIQYF
TRBV29-1,TRBJ1-2,-,-,TGCAGCGTTGAATGGAATGGCTACACCTTC,CSVEWNGYTF
TRBV10-3,TRBJ1-5,-,few,TGTGCCATCAGTGACAGGGAAAATCAGCCCCAGCATTTT,CAISDRENQPQHF
TRBV29-1,TRBJ1-2,-,-,TGCAGCGTTGATGGGACGGATGGCTACACCTTC,CSVDGTDGYTF
TRBV7-2,TRBJ1-2,TRBD1,once,TGTGCCAGCAGCTCGAGAATCCTACAGGGGGCAGGTGGCTACACCTTC,CASSSRILQGAGGYTF
TRBV11-2,TRBJ2-7,-,-,TGTGCCAGCAGCCTGGTCCACAGAGACTACGAGCAGTACTTC,CASSLVHRDYEQYF
TRBV5-4,TRBJ1-6,-,-,TGTGCCAGCAGCTTGGCCCAAGGGAGGGGGGCTTCACCCCTCCACTTT,CASSLAQGRGASPLHF
TRBV7-6,TRBJ1-4,-,-,TGTGCCAGCAGTCCTGAGGGGGATAAAGCTGAAAAACTGTTTTTT,CASSPEGDKAEKLFF
TRBV30,TRBJ1-1,-,few,TGTGCCTGGAGTCCATCCGTTAACACTGAAGCTTTCTTT,CAWSPSVNTEAFF
TRBV19,TRBJ1-5,TRBD1,few,TGTGCCAGTAGAGACCTCAGGACAGGGGATAATCAGCCCCAGCATTTT,CASRDLRTGDNQPQHF
TRBV29-1,TRBJ1-2,-,few,TGCAGCGTTGAACGGGGGACCTATGGCTACACCTTC,CSVERGTYGYTF
TRBV30,TRBJ2-7,-,-,TGTGCCTGGAACGCCGGGACATACGAGCAGTACTTC,CAWNAGTYEQYF
TRBV25-1,TRBJ2-3,-,-,TGTGCCAGCAGTGACCCCCCTGTAGATACGCAGTATTTT,CASSDPPVDTQYF
TRBV5-1,TRBJ2-5,-,-,TGCGCCAGCAGCTTGGACTACGGGGAGACCCAGTACTTC,CASSLDYGETQYF
TRBV18,TRBJ2-7,-,few,TGTGCCAGCTCACCCCGAGGGACACGGGACGAGCAGTACTTC,CASSPRGTRDEQYF
TRBV7-9,TRBJ2-5,-,once,TGTGCCAGCAGCCTGGTAGCCGAGACCCAGTACTTC,CASSLVAETQYF
TRBV6-5,TRBJ2-5,-,-,TGTGCCAGCAGCTCGACTAGGGAGACCCAGTACTTC,CASSSTRETQYF
TRBV7-9,TRBJ1-2,TRBD1,-,TGTGCCAGCAGCGCGACAGGGCGCGTTAACTATGGCTACACCTTC,CASSATGRVNYGYTF
TRBV5-6,TRBJ1-6,TRBD1,-,TGTGCCAGCAGCGCGCGCGGACAGGTCACCCTCCACTTT,CASSARGQVTLHF
TRBV25-1,TRBJ1-2,TRBD1,-,TGTGCCAGCAGTGCCTATACCGGGACAGGGGACGGTGGCTACACCTTC,CASSAYTGTGDGGYTF
TRBV2,TRBJ1-5,-,-,TGTGCCAGTCGATGGGGGCCTAGCAATCAGCCCCAGCATTTT,CASRWGPSNQPQHF
TRBV7-8,TRBJ1-4,-,-,TGTGCCAGCAGCTTAGGCAGCCGTGCAACTAATGAAAAACTGTTTTTT,CASSLGSRATNEKLFF
TRBV9,TRBJ1-6,-,few,TGTGCCAGCAGCGTAGACCAGGGAGGCAATTCACCCCTCCACTTT,CASSVDQGGNSPLHF
TRBV5-1,TRBJ2-7,-,-,TGCGCCAGCAGCCCGGAGGGGGCCTCCTACGAGCAGTACTTC,CASSPEGASYEQYF
TRBV30,TRBJ1-2,-,once,TGTGCCTGGACCCGTCGGGGGGGGTCCCGTGGCTACACCTTC,CAWTRRGGSRGYTF
TRBV5-1,TRBJ1-5,TRBD1,few,TGCGCCAGCAGCTCCGGGACAGGGAATCAGCCCCAGCATTTT,CASSSGTGNQPQHF
TRBV7-9,TRBJ2-2,-,-,TGTGCCAGCAGCTTACTAGGGGAGCTGTTTTTT,CASSLLGELFF
TRBV6-6,TRBJ1-1,TRBD1,once,TGTGCCAGCAGTTACCAGGTGGCAGGGGGGAACACTGAAGCTTTCTTT,CASSYQVAGGNTEAFF
TRBV29-1,TRBJ1-1,-,-,TGCAGCGTTGTTATTCGGTTGGGGGGCCTAGGGAACACTGAAGCTTTCTTT,CSVVIRLGGLGNTEAFF
TRBV19,TRBJ1-5,-,-,TGTGCCAGTAAAGGGAATAGCAATCAGCCCCAGCATTTT,CASKGNSNQPQHF
TRBV27,TRBJ2-5,-,-,TGTGCCAGCAGTTTGGGGCAGGGGCTCCAAGAGACCCAGTACTTC,CASSLGQGLQETQYF
TRBV2,TRBJ1-1,TRBD1,few,TGTGCCAGTAACAGGGGGCGGGGCACTGAAGCTTTCTTT,CASNRGRGTEAFF